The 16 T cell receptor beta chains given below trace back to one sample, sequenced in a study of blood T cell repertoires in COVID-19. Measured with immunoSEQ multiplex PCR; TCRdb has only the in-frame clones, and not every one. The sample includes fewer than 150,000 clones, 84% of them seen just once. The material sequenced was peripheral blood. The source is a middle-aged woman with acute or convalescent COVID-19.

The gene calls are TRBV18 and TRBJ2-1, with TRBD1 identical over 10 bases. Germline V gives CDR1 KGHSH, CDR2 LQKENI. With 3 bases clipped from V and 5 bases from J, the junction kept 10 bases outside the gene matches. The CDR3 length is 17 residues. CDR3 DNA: TGTGCCAGCTCACCGAACCCCGGGACAGGGGCAAACAATGAGCAGTTCTTC. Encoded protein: CASSPNPGTGANNEQFF.

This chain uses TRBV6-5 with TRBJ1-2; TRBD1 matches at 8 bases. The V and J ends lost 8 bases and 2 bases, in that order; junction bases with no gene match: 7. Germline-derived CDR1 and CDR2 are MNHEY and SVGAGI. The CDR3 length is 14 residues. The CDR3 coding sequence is TGTGCCAGCCATGGTCAGGGGGCCAACTATGGCTACACCTTC. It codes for CASHGQGANYGYTF.

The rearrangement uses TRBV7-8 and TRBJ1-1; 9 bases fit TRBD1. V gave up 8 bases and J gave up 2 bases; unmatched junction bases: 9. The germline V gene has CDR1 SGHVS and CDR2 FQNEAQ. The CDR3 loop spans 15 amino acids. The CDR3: CASLVDRGKNTEAFF. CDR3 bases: TGTGCCAGCTTAGTGGACAGGGGAAAAAACACTGAAGCTTTCTTT.

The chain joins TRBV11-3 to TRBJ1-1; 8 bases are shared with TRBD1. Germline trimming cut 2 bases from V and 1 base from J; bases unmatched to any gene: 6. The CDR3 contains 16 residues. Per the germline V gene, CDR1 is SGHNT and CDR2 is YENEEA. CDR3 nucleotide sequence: TGTGCCAGCAGCTTAACAGGACAGGGTGGGAACACTGAAGCTTTCTTT. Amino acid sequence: CASSLTGQGGNTEAFF.

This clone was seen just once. The CDR3 nucleotides are TGTGCCAGCAGCCAAGCCGACAGGGTTGCAGGAGGTGGCTACACCTTC. Protein: CASSQADRVAGGGYTF. V and J are TRBV3-1 (or the pseudogene TRBV3-2) and TRBJ1-2; 7 nucleotides match TRBD1. The J segment lost 7 bases and the V segment lost 1 base, leaving 12 bases of the junction unmatched. Germline lookup yields CDR1 LGHDT and CDR2 YNNKEL (reference sequence). The CDR3 consists of 16 residues.

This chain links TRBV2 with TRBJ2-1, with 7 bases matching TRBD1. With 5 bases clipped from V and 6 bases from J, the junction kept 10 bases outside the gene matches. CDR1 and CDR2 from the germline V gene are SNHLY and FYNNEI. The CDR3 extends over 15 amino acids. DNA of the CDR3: TGTGCCAGCAGTAAGGGACAGAACTCCCTCAATGAGCAGTTCTTC. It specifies CASSKGQNSLNEQFF.

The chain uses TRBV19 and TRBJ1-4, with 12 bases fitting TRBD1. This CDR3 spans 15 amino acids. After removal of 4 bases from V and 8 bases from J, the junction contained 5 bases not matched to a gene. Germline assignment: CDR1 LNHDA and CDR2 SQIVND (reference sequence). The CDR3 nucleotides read TGTGCCAGTAGTACCCGCGGGACAGGGGGCGAAAAACTGTTTTTT. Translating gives CASSTRGTGGEKLFF.

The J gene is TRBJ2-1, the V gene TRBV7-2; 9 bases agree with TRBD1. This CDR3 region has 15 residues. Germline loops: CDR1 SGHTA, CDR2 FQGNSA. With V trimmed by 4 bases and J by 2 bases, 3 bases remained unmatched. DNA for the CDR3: TGTGCCAGCAGCTCAGGACAGGGGACCTACAATGAGCAGTTCTTC. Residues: CASSSGQGTYNEQFF.

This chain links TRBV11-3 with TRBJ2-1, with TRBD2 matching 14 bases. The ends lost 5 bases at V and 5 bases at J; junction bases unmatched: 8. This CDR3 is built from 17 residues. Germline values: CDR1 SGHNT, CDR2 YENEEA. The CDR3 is CASSLRTSGGRHNEQFF. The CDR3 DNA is TGTGCCAGCAGCCTCCGGACTAGCGGGGGGCGACACAATGAGCAGTTCTTC.

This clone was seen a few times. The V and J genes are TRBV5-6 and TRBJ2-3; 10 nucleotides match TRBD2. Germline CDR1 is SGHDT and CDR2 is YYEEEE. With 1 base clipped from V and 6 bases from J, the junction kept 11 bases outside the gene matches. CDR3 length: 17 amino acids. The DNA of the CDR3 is TGTGCCAGCAGCTTGACTAGCGGGGCCGTATATGGGGATACGCAGTATTTT. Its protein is CASSLTSGAVYGDTQYF.

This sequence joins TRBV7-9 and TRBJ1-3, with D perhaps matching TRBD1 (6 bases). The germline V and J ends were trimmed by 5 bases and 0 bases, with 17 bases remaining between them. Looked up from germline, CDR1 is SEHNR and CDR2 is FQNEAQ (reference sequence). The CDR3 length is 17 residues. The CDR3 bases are TGTGCCAGCAGCCCCGCCCGGGGGGCCCACTCTGGAAACACCATATATTTT. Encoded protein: CASSPARGAHSGNTIYF. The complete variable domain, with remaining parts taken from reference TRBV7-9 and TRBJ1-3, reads DTGVSQNPRHKITKRGQNVTFRCDPISEHNRLYWYRQTLGQGPEFLTYFQNEAQLEKSRLLSDRFSAERPKGSFSTLEIQRTEQGDSAMYLCASSPARGAHSGNTIYFGEGSWLTVV.

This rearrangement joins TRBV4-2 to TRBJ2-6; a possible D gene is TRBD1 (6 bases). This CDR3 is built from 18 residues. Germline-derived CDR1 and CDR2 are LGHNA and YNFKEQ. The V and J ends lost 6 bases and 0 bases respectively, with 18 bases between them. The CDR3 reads CASRHDRTDYSGANVLTF. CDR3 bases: TGTGCCAGCAGGCATGATAGGACAGACTACTCTGGGGCCAACGTCCTGACTTTC.

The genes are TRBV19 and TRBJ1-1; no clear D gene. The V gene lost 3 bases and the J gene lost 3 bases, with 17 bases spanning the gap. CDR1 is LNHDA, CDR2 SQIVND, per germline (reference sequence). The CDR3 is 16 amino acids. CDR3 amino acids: CASSIGRGLRDTEAFF. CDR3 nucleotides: TGTGCCAGTAGTATTGGCCGAGGGCTACGGGACACTGAAGCTTTCTTT.

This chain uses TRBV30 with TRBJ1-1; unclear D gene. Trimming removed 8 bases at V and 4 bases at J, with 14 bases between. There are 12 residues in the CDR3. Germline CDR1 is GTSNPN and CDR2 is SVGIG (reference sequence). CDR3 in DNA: TGTGCCGCTAGCCCCGGTCTCACTGAAGCTTTCTTT. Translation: CAASPGLTEAFF.

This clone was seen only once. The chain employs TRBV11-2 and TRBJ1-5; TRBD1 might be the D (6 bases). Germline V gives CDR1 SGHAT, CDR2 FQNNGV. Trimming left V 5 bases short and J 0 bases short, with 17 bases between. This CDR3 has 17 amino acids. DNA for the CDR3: TGTGCCAGCAGCCTTGGACAGAAACTTTATAGCAATCAGCCCCAGCATTTT. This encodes CASSLGQKLYSNQPQHF. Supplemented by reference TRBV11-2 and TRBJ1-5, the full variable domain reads EAGVAQSPRYKIIEKRQSVAFWCNPISGHATLYWYQQILGQGPKLLIQFQNNGVVDDSQLPKDRFSAERLKGVDSTLKIQPAKLEDSAVYLCASSLGQKLYSNQPQHFGDGTRLSIL.

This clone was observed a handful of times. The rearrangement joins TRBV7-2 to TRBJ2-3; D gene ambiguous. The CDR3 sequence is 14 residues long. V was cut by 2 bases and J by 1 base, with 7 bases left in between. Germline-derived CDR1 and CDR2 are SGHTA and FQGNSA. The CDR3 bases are TGTGCCAGCAGCTTAACTGGAGGCACAGATACGCAGTATTTT. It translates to CASSLTGGTDTQYF.